This T cell receptor (beta chain) emerged from a study of blood T cell repertoires in COVID-19. Study-wide context: Some COVID-19 samples were acute and others convalescent; all came from the United States, Italy and Spain. The analysed material was cDNA or gDNA that came from T cells, B-cell-depleted T cells, or PBMCs.

Germline V gene sequence: CDR1 SNHLY, CDR2 FYNNEI. With 4 bases removed from V and 0 bases from J, the gap between germline ends came to 10 bases. This CDR3 region has 15 residues. In the original workflow: How many nucleated cells were present was estimated from reference gene primer amplification. This table comes from immunoSEQ multiplex PCR, and its TCRdb copy is limited to in-frame clones, with some not included. D and trimming were read from the DNA, whereas the V and J calls and clone size are those reported in that table. The data contain some 91,000 clones, 75% to 95% of them seen just once; the ten biggest clones take up about 1.7%.

The receptor comes from a man aged 55 to 70 with acute or convalescent COVID-19. The sample consisted of peripheral blood. This chain joins TRBV2 and TRBJ1-3; D perhaps matches TRBD1 (5 bases). CDR3 sequence reads: CASSVGQFSGNTIYF. CDR3 bases: TGTGCCAGCAGTGTGGGGCAGTTCTCTGGAAACACCATATATTTT.